Listed below are T cell receptor beta chains from one sample, sequenced in a study of OX40 agonist ivuxolimab in advanced cancers. TCRdb's copy holds only in-frame clones and misses some; the assay was immunoSEQ multiplex PCR. The sample has fewer than 140,000 clones, 90% seen once; the top ten hold approximately 0.52%. The starting material was CD4+ or CD8+ T cells sorted from blood, obtained in a trial of the OX40 agonist ivuxolimab. The source of these receptors is an adult with an advanced solid tumor such as melanoma, head and neck, liver or kidney cancer. The CDR3 runs from the conserved cysteine through the conserved F or W. Fields, in order: clone size, D gene, J gene, V gene, CDR3 DNA, CDR3 protein. A D gene is named only where the DNA matches it firmly. The size field is filled for only some rows; it gives once, few, many or a size class.

clone size: NA
D gene: TRBD2
J gene: TRBJ2-1
V gene: TRBV9
CDR3 DNA: TGTGCCAGCAGCGTCGGGGGAGCGGGGGGCTATGAGCAGTTCTTC
CDR3 protein: CASSVGGAGGYEQFF

clone size: NA
D gene: TRBD1
J gene: TRBJ1-4
V gene: TRBV30
CDR3 DNA: TGTGCCTGGAGTGTAACAGGGGATCTGTTTTTT
CDR3 protein: CAWSVTGDLFF

clone size: NA
D gene: TRBD1
J gene: TRBJ1-5
V gene: TRBV30
CDR3 DNA: TGTGCCTGGAAGCAACAGGGGTTGCAGCCCCAGCATTTT
CDR3 protein: CAWKQQGLQPQHF

clone size: NA
D gene: NA
J gene: TRBJ2-5
V gene: TRBV7-6
CDR3 DNA: TGTGCCAGCACCCAAGGACCGGAGACCCAGTACTTC
CDR3 protein: CASTQGPETQYF

clone size: NA
D gene: NA
J gene: TRBJ2-7
V gene: TRBV28
CDR3 DNA: TGTGCCAGCGGACAGTACTCCTACGAGCAGTACTTC
CDR3 protein: CASGQYSYEQYF

clone size: NA
D gene: NA
J gene: TRBJ2-7
V gene: TRBV28
CDR3 DNA: TGTGCCAGCAGCCGCCCAGGAGGGGAGACCTACGAGCAGTACTTC
CDR3 protein: CASSRPGGETYEQYF

clone size: NA
D gene: NA
J gene: TRBJ2-7
V gene: TRBV9
CDR3 DNA: TGTGCCAGCAGCGTAGGCCGGGTTTCGTCATACGAGCAGTACTTC
CDR3 protein: CASSVGRVSSYEQYF

clone size: NA
D gene: TRBD1
J gene: TRBJ2-1
V gene: TRBV6-5
CDR3 DNA: TGTGCCAGCAGCTCCGGGACAGCAAGCATGAATCAGCAGTTCTTC
CDR3 protein: CASSSGTASMNQQFF

clone size: NA
D gene: TRBD1
J gene: TRBJ1-1
V gene: TRBV28
CDR3 DNA: TGTGCCAGCACGACCCGACAGGGGTCATTCAACACTGAAGCTTTCTTT
CDR3 protein: CASTTRQGSFNTEAFF

clone size: NA
D gene: NA
J gene: TRBJ2-7
V gene: TRBV7-9
CDR3 DNA: TGTGCCAGCAGCTTTCTCTTAAGTGTGGAGCAGTACTTC
CDR3 protein: CASSFLLSVEQYF

clone size: NA
D gene: NA
J gene: TRBJ2-5
V gene: TRBV5-6
CDR3 DNA: TGTGCCAGCAGCTTGGGGGACTTCCCGTACCAAGAGACCCAGTACTTC
CDR3 protein: CASSLGDFPYQETQYF

clone size: NA
D gene: TRBD1
J gene: TRBJ1-5
V gene: TRBV5-6
CDR3 DNA: TGTGCCAGCAGCTTGAGCAGGGGGCTTCGAAATCAGCCCCAGCATTTT
CDR3 protein: CASSLSRGLRNQPQHF

clone size: once
D gene: TRBD1
J gene: TRBJ1-1
V gene: TRBV27
CDR3 DNA: TGTGCCAGCAGTCCCACCGGGACAGGGGGCGGGTACACTGAAGCTTTCTTT
CDR3 protein: CASSPTGTGGGYTEAFF

clone size: NA
D gene: TRBD1
J gene: TRBJ1-2
V gene: TRBV9
CDR3 DNA: TGTGCCAGCAGCTCTCGTGGGACAGGGAGCCAGGCTGGCTACACCTTC
CDR3 protein: CASSSRGTGSQAGYTF

clone size: NA
D gene: TRBD2
J gene: TRBJ2-5
V gene: TRBV5-4
CDR3 DNA: TGTGCCAGCGGCCTAGCGGGGGTCCAAGAGACCCAGTACTTC
CDR3 protein: CASGLAGVQETQYF

clone size: NA
D gene: TRBD1
J gene: TRBJ1-6
V gene: TRBV15
CDR3 DNA: TGTGCCACCAGCAGTGACAGGGGCATGAATTCACCCCTCCACTTT
CDR3 protein: CATSSDRGMNSPLHF

clone size: NA
D gene: TRBD2
J gene: TRBJ2-1
V gene: TRBV6-6
CDR3 DNA: TGTGCCAGCCTCGGGGAGGGCCCACCTGAGCAGTTCTTC
CDR3 protein: CASLGEGPPEQFF

clone size: NA
D gene: NA
J gene: TRBJ2-3
V gene: TRBV6-5
CDR3 DNA: TGTGCCAGCAGCTCCCGGGGCGATAGCACAGATACGCAGTATTTT
CDR3 protein: CASSSRGDSTDTQYF

clone size: NA
D gene: NA
J gene: TRBJ2-2
V gene: TRBV7-9
CDR3 DNA: TGTGCCAGCAGCTTAGCGGCAGGGCAGAACACCGGGGAGCTGTTTTTT
CDR3 protein: CASSLAAGQNTGELFF

clone size: once
D gene: NA
J gene: TRBJ1-3
V gene: TRBV10-3
CDR3 DNA: TGTGCCACCTCCAGGGCAGGGATGAGTAACACCATATATTTT
CDR3 protein: CATSRAGMSNTIYF

clone size: NA
D gene: NA
J gene: TRBJ2-7
V gene: TRBV18
CDR3 DNA: TGTGCCAGCTCACCAGGACGTAATTACGAGCAGTACTTC
CDR3 protein: CASSPGRNYEQYF

clone size: NA
D gene: TRBD2
J gene: TRBJ2-3
V gene: TRBV7-2
CDR3 DNA: TGTGCCAGCAGCTTACTAGCGGGGATGCTGACAGATACGCAGTATTTT
CDR3 protein: CASSLLAGMLTDTQYF